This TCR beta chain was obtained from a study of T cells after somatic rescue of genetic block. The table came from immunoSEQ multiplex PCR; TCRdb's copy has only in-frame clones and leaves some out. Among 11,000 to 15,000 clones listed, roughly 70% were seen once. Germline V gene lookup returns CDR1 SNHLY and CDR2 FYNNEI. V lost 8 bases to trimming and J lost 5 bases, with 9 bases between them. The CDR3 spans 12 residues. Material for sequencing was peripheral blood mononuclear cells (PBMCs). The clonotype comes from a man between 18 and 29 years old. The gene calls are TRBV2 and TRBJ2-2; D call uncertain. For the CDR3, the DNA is TGTGCCAGCCTCATTATAACCGGGGAGCTGTTTTTT. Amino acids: CASLIITGELFF.